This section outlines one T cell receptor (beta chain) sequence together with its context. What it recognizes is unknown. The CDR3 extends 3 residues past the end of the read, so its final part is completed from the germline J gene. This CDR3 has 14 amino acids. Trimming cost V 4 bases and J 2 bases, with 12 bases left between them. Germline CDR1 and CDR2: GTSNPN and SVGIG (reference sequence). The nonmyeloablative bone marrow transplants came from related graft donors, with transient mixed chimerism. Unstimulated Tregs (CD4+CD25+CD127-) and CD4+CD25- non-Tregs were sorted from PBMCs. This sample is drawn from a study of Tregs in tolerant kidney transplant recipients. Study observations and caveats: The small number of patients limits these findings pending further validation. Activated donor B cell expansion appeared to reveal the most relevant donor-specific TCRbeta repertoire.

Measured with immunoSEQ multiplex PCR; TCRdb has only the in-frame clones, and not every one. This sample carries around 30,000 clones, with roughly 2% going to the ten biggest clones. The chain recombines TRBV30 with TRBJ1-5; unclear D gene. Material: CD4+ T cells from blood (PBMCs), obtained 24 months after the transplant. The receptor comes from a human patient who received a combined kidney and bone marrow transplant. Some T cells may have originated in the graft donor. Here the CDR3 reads CAWTNGGGNQPQHF. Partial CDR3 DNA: TGTGCCTGGACCAACGGCGGGGGCAATCAGCCC.